The rows below give T cell receptor beta chains drawn from one sample of a study of T cell responses to AZD1222 COVID-19 vaccine. Using immunoSEQ multiplex PCR, the repertoire was profiled, and TCRdb retains in-frame clones only, with some absent. This table has some 120,000 clones, about 88% appearing once. The sequenced sample was peripheral blood, obtained on day 0 of MenACWY control vaccination. The receptors stem from an adult in good health. The CDR3 runs from the conserved cysteine through the conserved F or W. The order of the fields is CDR3 protein, D gene, J gene, V gene, CDR3 length. D genes are given only for firm matches.

CDR3aa: CASSPISGRYNEQFF; d_gene: TRBD2; j_gene: TRBJ2-1; v_gene: TRBV25-1; len: 15
CDR3aa: CASSLDLGGISYEQYF; d_gene: TRBD2; j_gene: TRBJ2-7; v_gene: TRBV11-2; len: 16
CDR3aa: CASSQPRGVNTEAFF; d_gene: -; j_gene: TRBJ1-1; v_gene: TRBV7-9; len: 15
CDR3aa: CAWSVRALYEQYF; d_gene: -; j_gene: TRBJ2-7; v_gene: TRBV30; len: 13
CDR3aa: CASSPMRGAGANVLTF; d_gene: -; j_gene: TRBJ2-6; v_gene: TRBV2; len: 16
CDR3aa: CASSPFRGQREAFF; d_gene: -; j_gene: TRBJ1-1; v_gene: TRBV18; len: 14
CDR3aa: CASSLLGQGTYEQYF; d_gene: TRBD1; j_gene: TRBJ2-7; v_gene: TRBV18; len: 15
CDR3aa: CASSPGTGTYEQYF; d_gene: TRBD1; j_gene: TRBJ2-7; v_gene: TRBV9; len: 14
CDR3aa: CASSQSQVVYEKLFF; d_gene: -; j_gene: TRBJ1-4; v_gene: TRBV16; len: 15
CDR3aa: CASSQTQDSYNEQFF; d_gene: -; j_gene: TRBJ2-1; v_gene: TRBV4-1; len: 15
CDR3aa: CASSMEAGGPGELFF; d_gene: TRBD2; j_gene: TRBJ2-2; v_gene: TRBV19; len: 15
CDR3aa: CASSLTVNQPQHF; d_gene: -; j_gene: TRBJ1-5; v_gene: TRBV6-5; len: 13
CDR3aa: CASSLPGLGADTEAFF; d_gene: -; j_gene: TRBJ1-1; v_gene: TRBV28; len: 16
CDR3aa: CASSPGTGDQPQHF; d_gene: TRBD1; j_gene: TRBJ1-5; v_gene: TRBV28; len: 14
CDR3aa: CASSHYRGPLHF; d_gene: -; j_gene: TRBJ1-6; v_gene: TRBV3-1/TRBV3-2; len: 12
CDR3aa: CASIKGGGSNQPQHF; d_gene: -; j_gene: TRBJ1-5; v_gene: TRBV28; len: 15
CDR3aa: CASRNLATNEKLFF; d_gene: -; j_gene: TRBJ1-4; v_gene: TRBV19; len: 14
CDR3aa: CASSFGTGAYEQYF; d_gene: TRBD1; j_gene: TRBJ2-7; v_gene: TRBV7-8; len: 14
CDR3aa: CASSGTVIYEQYF; d_gene: TRBD1; j_gene: TRBJ2-7; v_gene: TRBV2; len: 13
CDR3aa: CASSLARGHSNQPQHF; d_gene: -; j_gene: TRBJ1-5; v_gene: TRBV5-6; len: 16
CDR3aa: CSVSGRGWDTQYF; d_gene: -; j_gene: TRBJ2-3; v_gene: TRBV29-1; len: 13
CDR3aa: CASSVSGRSNEQYF; d_gene: TRBD2; j_gene: TRBJ2-7; v_gene: TRBV27; len: 14
CDR3aa: CASSLEDVEETQYF; d_gene: -; j_gene: TRBJ2-5; v_gene: TRBV5-6; len: 14
CDR3aa: CASSLTAPGSPSPLHF; d_gene: -; j_gene: TRBJ1-6; v_gene: TRBV7-6; len: 16
CDR3aa: CASSQNSQETQYF; d_gene: -; j_gene: TRBJ2-5; v_gene: TRBV14; len: 13